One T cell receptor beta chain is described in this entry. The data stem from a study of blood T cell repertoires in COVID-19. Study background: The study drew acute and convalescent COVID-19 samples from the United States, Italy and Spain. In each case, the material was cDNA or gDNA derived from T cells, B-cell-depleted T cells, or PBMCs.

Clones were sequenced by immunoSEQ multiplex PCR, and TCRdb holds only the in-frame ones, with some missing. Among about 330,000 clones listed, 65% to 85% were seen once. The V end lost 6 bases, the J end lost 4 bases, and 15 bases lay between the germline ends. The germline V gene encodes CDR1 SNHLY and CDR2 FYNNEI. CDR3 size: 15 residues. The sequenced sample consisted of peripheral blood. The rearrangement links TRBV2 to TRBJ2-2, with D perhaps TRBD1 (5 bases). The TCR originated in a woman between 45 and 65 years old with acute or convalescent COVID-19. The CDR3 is CASRDTSRVTGELFF. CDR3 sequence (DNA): TGTGCCAGCAGGGACACCTCACGAGTCACCGGGGAGCTGTTTTTT.